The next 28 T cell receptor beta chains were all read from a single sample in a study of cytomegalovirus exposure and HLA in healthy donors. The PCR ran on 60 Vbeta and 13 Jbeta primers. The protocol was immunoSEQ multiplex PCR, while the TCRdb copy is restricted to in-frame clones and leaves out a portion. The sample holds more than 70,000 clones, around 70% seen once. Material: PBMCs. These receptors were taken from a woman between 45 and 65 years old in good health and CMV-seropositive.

The CDR3 nucleotides are TGTGCCAGCAGCTTTCAGGGGGGTCCCTACGAGCAGTACTTC. The encoded protein is CASSFQGGPYEQYF. V usage is TRBV11-2 and J usage is TRBJ2-7; D is possibly TRBD1 (7 bases). Germline V gives CDR1 SGHAT, CDR2 FQNNGV. The length of the CDR3 is 14 residues. The V and J ends lost 3 bases and 2 bases respectively, with 11 bases between them.

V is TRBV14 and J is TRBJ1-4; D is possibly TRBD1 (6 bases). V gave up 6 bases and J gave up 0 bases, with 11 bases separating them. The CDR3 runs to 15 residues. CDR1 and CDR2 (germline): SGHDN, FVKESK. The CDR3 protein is CASRRTAATNEKLFF. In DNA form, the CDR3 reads TGTGCCAGCAGACGGACAGCCGCAACTAATGAAAAACTGTTTTTT.

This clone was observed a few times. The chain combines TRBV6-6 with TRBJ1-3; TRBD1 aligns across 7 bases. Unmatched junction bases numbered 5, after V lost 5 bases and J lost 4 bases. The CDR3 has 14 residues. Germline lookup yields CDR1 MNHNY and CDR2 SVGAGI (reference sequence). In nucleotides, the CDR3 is TGTGCCAGCAGTCACCCGGGACAGGGAAACACCATATATTTT. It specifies CASSHPGQGNTIYF.

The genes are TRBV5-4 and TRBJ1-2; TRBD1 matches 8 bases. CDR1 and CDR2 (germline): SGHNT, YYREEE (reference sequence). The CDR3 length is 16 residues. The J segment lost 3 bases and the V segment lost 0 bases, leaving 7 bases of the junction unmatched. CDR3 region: CASSLAVGQGHYGYTF. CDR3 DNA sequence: TGTGCCAGCAGCTTGGCCGTAGGACAGGGCCACTATGGCTACACCTTC.

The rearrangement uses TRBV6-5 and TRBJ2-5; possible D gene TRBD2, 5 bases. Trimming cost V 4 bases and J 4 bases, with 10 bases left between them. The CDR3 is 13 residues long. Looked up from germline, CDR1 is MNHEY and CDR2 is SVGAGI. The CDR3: CASSLQLGETQYF. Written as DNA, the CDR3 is TGTGCCAGCAGTTTACAACTAGGAGAGACCCAGTACTTC.

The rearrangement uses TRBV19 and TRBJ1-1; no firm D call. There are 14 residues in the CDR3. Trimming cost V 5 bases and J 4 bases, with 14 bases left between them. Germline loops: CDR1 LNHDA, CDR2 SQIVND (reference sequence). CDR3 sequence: CASSPGRGFTEAFF. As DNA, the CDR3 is TGTGCCAGTAGTCCGGGTCGCGGTTTCACTGAAGCTTTCTTT.

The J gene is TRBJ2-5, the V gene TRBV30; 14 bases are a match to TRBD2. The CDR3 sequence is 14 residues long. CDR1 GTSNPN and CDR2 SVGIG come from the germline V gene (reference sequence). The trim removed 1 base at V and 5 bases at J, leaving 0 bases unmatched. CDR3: CAWSGLAGGETQYF. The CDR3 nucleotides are TGTGCCTGGAGTGGACTAGCGGGAGGGGAGACCCAGTACTTC.

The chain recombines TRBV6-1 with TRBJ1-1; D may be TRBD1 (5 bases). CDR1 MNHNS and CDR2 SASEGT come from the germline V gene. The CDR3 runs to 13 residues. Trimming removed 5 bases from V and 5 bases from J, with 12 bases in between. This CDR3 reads CASSPFQGTEAFF. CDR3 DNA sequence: TGTGCCAGCAGTCCTTTCCAGGGAACTGAAGCTTTCTTT.

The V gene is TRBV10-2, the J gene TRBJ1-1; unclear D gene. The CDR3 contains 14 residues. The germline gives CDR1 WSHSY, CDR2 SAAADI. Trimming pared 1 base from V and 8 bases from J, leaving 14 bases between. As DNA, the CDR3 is TGCGCCAGCAGTGAGTTGGAGCAGTTAGAAGAAGCTTTCTTT. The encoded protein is CASSELEQLEEAFF.

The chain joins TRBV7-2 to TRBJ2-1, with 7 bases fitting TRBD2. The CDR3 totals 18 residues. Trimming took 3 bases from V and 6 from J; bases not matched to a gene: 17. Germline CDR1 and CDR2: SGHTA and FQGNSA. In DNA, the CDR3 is TGTGCCAGCAGCTTCCGCTACCATCGGAGCGGGATAGGCAATGAGCAGTTCTTC. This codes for CASSFRYHRSGIGNEQFF.

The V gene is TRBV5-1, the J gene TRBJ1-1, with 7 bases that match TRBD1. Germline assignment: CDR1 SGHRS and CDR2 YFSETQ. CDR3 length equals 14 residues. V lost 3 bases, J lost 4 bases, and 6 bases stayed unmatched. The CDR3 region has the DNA TGCGCCAGCAGCTCCGCCCCAGGGGGCACTGAAGCTTTCTTT. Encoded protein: CASSSAPGGTEAFF.

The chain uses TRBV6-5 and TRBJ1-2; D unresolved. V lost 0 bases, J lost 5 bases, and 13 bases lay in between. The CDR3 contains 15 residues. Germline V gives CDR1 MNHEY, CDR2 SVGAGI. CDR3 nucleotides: TGTGCCAGCAGTTACTCGGTCCGAGGAACTTATGGCTACACCTTC. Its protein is CASSYSVRGTYGYTF.

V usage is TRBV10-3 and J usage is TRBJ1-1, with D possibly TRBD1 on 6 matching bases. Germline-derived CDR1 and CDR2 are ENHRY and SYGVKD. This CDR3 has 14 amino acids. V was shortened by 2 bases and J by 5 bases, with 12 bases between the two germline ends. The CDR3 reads CAISESSQGTEAFF. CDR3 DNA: TGTGCCATCAGTGAGAGTTCACAGGGTACTGAAGCTTTCTTT.

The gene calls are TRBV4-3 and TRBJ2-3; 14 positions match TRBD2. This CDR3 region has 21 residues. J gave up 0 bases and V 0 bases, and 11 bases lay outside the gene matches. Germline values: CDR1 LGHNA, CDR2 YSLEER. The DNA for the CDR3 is TGCGCCAGCAGCCAAGATGCGGGACTAGCGGGGGCCACCGCTAGCACAGATACGCAGTATTTT. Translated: CASSQDAGLAGATASTDTQYF.

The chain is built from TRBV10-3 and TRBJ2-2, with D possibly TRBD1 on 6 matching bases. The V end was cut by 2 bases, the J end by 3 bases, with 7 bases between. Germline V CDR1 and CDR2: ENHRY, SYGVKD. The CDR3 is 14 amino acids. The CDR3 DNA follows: TGTGCCATCAGTGAGAGGACAGACACCGGGGAGCTGTTTTTT. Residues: CAISERTDTGELFF.

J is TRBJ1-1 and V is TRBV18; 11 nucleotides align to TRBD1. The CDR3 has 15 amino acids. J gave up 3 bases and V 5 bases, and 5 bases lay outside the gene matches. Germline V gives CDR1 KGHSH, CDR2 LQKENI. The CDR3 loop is CASSFGQGADTEAFF. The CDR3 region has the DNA TGTGCCAGCTCATTTGGACAGGGGGCGGACACTGAAGCTTTCTTT. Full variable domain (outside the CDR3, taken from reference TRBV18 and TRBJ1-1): NAGVMQNPRHLVRRRGQEARLRCSPMKGHSHVYWYRQLPEEGLKFMVYLQKENIIDESGMPKERFSAEFPKEGPSILRIQQVVRGDSAAYFCASSFGQGADTEAFFGQGTRLTVV.

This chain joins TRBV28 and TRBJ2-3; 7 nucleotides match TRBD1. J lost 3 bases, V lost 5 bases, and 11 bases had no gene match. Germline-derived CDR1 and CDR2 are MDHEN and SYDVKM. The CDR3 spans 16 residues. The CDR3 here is CASSPLTGRATDTQYF. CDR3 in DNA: TGTGCCAGCAGTCCGTTGACAGGGCGTGCGACAGATACGCAGTATTTT.

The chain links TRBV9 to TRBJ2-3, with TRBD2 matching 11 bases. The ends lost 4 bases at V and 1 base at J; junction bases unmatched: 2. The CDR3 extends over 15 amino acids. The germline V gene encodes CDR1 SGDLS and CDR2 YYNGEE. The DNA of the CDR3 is TGTGCCAGCAGCACGGGACTAGCGGGCACAGATACGCAGTATTTT. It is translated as CASSTGLAGTDTQYF.

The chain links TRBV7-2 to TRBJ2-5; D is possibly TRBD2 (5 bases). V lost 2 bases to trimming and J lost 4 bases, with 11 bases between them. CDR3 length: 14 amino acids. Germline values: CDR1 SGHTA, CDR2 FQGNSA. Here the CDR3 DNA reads TGTGCCAGCAGCTTATCCGTCGCGGGAGAGACCCAGTACTTC. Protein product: CASSLSVAGETQYF.

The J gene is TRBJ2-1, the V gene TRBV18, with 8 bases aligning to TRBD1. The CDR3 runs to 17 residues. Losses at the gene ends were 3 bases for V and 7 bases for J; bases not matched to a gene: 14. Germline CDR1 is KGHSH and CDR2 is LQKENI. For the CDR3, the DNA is TGTGCCAGCTCACCTGGCTCCCTGGGACAGGCGGTAAATGAGCAGTTCTTC. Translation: CASSPGSLGQAVNEQFF.

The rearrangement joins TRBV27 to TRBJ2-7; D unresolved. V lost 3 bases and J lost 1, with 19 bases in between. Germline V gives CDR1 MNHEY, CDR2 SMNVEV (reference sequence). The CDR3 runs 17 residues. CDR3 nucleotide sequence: TGTGCCAGCAGTTTCTCCGGTTATCAAACTAAGTCCTACGAGCAGTACTTC. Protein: CASSFSGYQTKSYEQYF.

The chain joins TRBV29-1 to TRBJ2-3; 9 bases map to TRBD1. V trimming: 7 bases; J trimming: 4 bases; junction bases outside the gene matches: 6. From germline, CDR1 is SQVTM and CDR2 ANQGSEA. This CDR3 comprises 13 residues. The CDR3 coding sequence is TGCAGCGGGAGACAGGGGGTCGCAGATACGCAGTATTTT. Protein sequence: CSGRQGVADTQYF.

CDR3: CASSPAGENGYTF. The CDR3 nucleotides read TGTGCCAGCTCACCGGCAGGGGAAAATGGCTACACCTTC. The genes are TRBV18 and TRBJ1-2; a weak D match, TRBD1 (6 bases). In germline, CDR1 is KGHSH, CDR2 LQKENI. The CDR3 spans 13 residues. Trimming cost V 3 bases and J 6 bases, with 11 bases left between them.

The CDR3 sequence: CASSPFRTSGSYEQYF. As DNA, the CDR3 is TGTGCCAGCAGCCCATTCAGGACTAGCGGTTCCTACGAGCAGTACTTC. The chain employs TRBV5-6 and TRBJ2-7; 10 bases line up with TRBD2. CDR1 SGHDT and CDR2 YYEEEE come from the germline V gene. Trimming took 4 bases from V and 1 from J; bases not matched to a gene: 8. CDR3 length equals 16 residues.

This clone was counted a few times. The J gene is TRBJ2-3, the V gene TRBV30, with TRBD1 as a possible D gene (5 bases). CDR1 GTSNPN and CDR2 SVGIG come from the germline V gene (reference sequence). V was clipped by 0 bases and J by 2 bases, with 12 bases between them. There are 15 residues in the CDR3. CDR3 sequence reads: CAWSVGAGSTDTQYF. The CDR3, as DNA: TGTGCCTGGAGTGTAGGGGCAGGGTCCACAGATACGCAGTATTTT.

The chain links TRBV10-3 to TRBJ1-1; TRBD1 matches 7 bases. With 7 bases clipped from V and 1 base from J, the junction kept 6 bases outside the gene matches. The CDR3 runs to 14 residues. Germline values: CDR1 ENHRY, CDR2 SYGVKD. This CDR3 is CAIKAGTANTEAFF. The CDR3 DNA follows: TGTGCCATCAAAGCTGGGACAGCGAACACTGAAGCTTTCTTT.

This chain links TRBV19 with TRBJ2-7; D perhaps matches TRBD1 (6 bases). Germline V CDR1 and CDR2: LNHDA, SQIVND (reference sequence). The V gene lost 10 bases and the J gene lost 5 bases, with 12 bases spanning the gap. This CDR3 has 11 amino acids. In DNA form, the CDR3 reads TGTGCCACTGGGGGCGGCCACGAGCAGTACTTC. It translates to CATGGGHEQYF.

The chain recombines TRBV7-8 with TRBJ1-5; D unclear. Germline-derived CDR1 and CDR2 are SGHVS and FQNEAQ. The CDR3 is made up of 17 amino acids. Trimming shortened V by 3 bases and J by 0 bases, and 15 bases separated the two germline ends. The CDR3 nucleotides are TGTGCCAGCAGCTTCATGACAACCCCAGATAGCAATCAGCCCCAGCATTTT. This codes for CASSFMTTPDSNQPQHF.